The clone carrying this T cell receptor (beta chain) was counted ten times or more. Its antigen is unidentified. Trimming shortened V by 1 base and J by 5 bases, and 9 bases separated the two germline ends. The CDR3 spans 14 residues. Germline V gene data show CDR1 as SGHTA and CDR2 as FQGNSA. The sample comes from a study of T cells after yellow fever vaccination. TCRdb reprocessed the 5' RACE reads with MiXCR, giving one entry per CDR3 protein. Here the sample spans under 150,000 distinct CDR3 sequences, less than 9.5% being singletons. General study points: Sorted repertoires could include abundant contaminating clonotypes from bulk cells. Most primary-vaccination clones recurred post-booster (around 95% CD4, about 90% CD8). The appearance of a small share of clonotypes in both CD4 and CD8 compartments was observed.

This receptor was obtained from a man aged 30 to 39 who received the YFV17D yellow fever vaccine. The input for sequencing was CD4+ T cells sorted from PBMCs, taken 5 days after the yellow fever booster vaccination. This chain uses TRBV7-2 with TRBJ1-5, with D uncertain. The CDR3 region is CASSLEFRDQPQHF. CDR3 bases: TGTGCCAGCAGCTTAGAGTTCCGGGATCAGCCCCAGCATTTT.